This T cell receptor beta chain was documented in a study of OX40 agonist ivuxolimab in advanced cancers. Concerning the study at large: The costimulatory receptor OX40 (CD134) was targeted by ivuxolimab, a fully human IgG2 agonistic monoclonal antibody. Partial responses were achieved by three dose-escalation patients, of whom one had hepatocellular carcinoma and two had cutaneous melanoma. The paper covers the monotherapy dose-escalation part of the phase I ivuxolimab trial, which included N ≈ 50 patients. Of the roughly 52 patients in dose escalation, 19 had hepatocellular carcinoma, some 15 had melanoma, 9 had renal cell carcinoma and 9 had head and neck cancer. Intravenous ivuxolimab was administered to patients every 2 weeks at six dose levels: 0.01, 0.1, 0.3, 1.5, 3 and 10 mg/kg. Prior anti-PD-1, anti-PD-L1 or anti-CTLA-4 therapy was permitted, and approximately 41% of dose-escalation patients had received checkpoint inhibitors. Peripheral TCRbeta sequencing aimed to test whether ivuxolimab altered TCR sequence diversity and caused clonal T-cell expansion. In the dose-escalation cohort, 65% to 85% of patients were male, and the mean age was approximately 60 years with a range of about 23 to 79.

With regard to this clone: What antigen it recognizes has not been identified. Nothing much larger sits one base from this clone, and base qualities are not available.

On the study overall, not on this receptor specifically: Partial responders in the 0.1-3.0 mg/kg groups had among the lowest normalized peripheral clonal expansion, especially among CD8+ T cells. At doses of 0.1 to 3.0 mg/kg, clonal expansion of both CD4+ and CD8+ blood T cells was observed from baseline to week 6. Low levels of normalized T-cell clonal expansion were also seen in some nonresponding patients. The antigen specificity of the peripheral T cells that underwent clonal expansion was not determined. After ivuxolimab, more expanded clones were found on average in CD8+ T cells than in CD4+ T cells.

The trial excluded patients who had a history of autoimmune disease or who were on systemic immunosuppression. In every dose cohort, peripheral blood was drawn for TCR sequencing at baseline, cycle 4 day 1, and cycle 7 day 1. The samples were drawn from a first-in-human, open-label, multicenter phase I dose-escalation trial of ivuxolimab. Adults with locally advanced or metastatic melanoma, renal cell carcinoma, hepatocellular carcinoma or head and neck squamous cell carcinoma were enrolled in the trial. CD4+ and CD8+ T cells were sorted separately from peripheral blood before TCR sequencing. Genomic DNA was isolated from the sorted cells so that the TCRbeta CDR3 region could be sequenced. The immunoSEQ Assay was used for sequencing of TCRbeta CDR3 regions. The clones in this table, taken by TCRdb from immuneACCESS, are in-frame only. Not every clone is retained; where verified, under half of the shortfall comes from an unresolved V gene, and the cause of the rest is unknown. The sample includes around 75,000 clones, with approximately 81% observed a single time. Over 0.95% of the sample is held by the ten biggest clonotypes.

CDR1 MNHNS and CDR2 SASEGT were looked up in the germline V gene. The CDR3 starts with the cysteine, ends with the phenylalanine, and has 14 residues. The kept DNA is CDR3 alone, 42 bases in frame from the first base. After removal of 11 bases from V and 1 base from J, the junction retains 9 bases not matched to a gene. The chain is encoded by TRBV6-1 joined to TRBJ2-3, and 7 junction bases match TRBD1. Specimen: CD4+ or CD8+ T cells sorted from blood, collected in a trial of the OX40 agonist ivuxolimab. This TCR derives from an adult with an advanced solid tumor such as melanoma, head and neck, liver or kidney cancer. CDR3 reads: CAGKTGWGTDTQYF. The nucleotides are TGTGCCGGCAAGACAGGGTGGGGCACAGATACGCAGTATTTT.